These 21 T cell receptor beta chains were all obtained from the same sample, sequenced in a study of blood T cell repertoires in COVID-19 (dated by TCRdb to about 2020). The library was prepared using the immunoSEQ multiplex PCR assay. TCRdb retrieved this table from immuneACCESS and kept in-frame rearrangements only. Not all clones are present; in checked studies, unresolved V genes account for under half, and no reason is known for the remainder. In this sample the table shows hundreds of thousands of clones, around 91% of which occur a single time. About 1.7% of the sample is taken by the ten largest. Sequencing was carried out using PBMCs or T cells enriched from blood (not recorded which). These receptors were taken from a woman under 30 with acute COVID-19.

The chain couples TRBV5-4 to TRBJ2-1, with 11 bases lining up with TRBD1. Trimming at V came to 3 bases and at J to 4 bases, leaving 3 bases not matched to a gene. The CDR3 length is 15 residues. The V gene's germline CDR1 is SGHNT and CDR2 YYREEE (reference sequence). For the CDR3, the DNA is TGTGCCAGCAGCTCCGGACAGGGGGCATACAATGAGCAGTTCTTC. This gives the protein CASSSGQGAYNEQFF.

This chain uses TRBV19 with TRBJ1-6; D gene uncertain. Germline CDR1 reads LNHDA; CDR2 reads SQIVND (reference sequence). V was shortened by 3 bases and J by 5 bases, with 14 bases between the two germline ends. The CDR3 runs to 16 residues. The CDR3 loop reads CASSMYGGINNSPLHF. For the CDR3, the DNA is TGTGCCAGTAGTATGTATGGAGGAATTAATAATTCACCCCTCCACTTT.

J is TRBJ2-1 and V is TRBV4-2, with a weak D call TRBD2 (5 bases). Trimming stripped 4 bases from V and 7 bases from J, with 14 bases between. There are 14 residues in the CDR3. Germline CDR1 and CDR2: LGHNA and YNFKEQ. The CDR3 loop is CASSPSGHVNEQFF. In DNA form, the CDR3 reads TGTGCCAGCAGCCCAAGCGGCCATGTGAATGAGCAGTTCTTC.

The rearrangement links TRBV6-5 to TRBJ1-5, with D tentatively TRBD1 (6 bases). Germline CDR1 MNHEY, CDR2 SVGAGI. V shed 6 bases and J shed 3 bases, with 12 bases lying between them. The CDR3 has 14 residues. CDR3 sequence: CASSRRTDNQPQHF. The CDR3 DNA sequence: TGTGCCAGCAGCCGGAGGACAGACAATCAGCCCCAGCATTTT.

The chain carries TRBV11-2 and TRBJ1-2, with TRBD1 identical over 7 bases. The germline V gene encodes CDR1 SGHAT and CDR2 FQNNGV. The CDR3 is made up of 15 amino acids. The ends lost 5 bases at V and 2 bases at J; junction bases unmatched: 8. The CDR3 DNA follows: TGTGCCAGCAGCGAACACAGGGGTACCAACTATGGCTACACCTTC. Encoded protein: CASSEHRGTNYGYTF.

The J gene is TRBJ1-2, the V gene TRBV19, with 9 bases aligning to TRBD1. Losses at the gene ends were 3 bases for V and 1 base for J; bases not matched to a gene: 3. The CDR3 extends over 15 amino acids. Germline V gives CDR1 LNHDA, CDR2 SQIVND (reference sequence). Here the CDR3 DNA reads TGTGCCAGTAGTATTTCGACAGGGGGTAACTATGGCTACACCTTC. Its protein is CASSISTGGNYGYTF.

As regards this clone: This same CDR3 is encoded by further DNA sequences in the sample. The rearrangement uses TRBV27 and TRBJ2-7; D uncertain. This CDR3 region has 11 residues. With 4 bases removed from V and 2 bases from J, the gap between germline ends came to 3 bases. CDR1 MNHEY and CDR2 SMNVEV come from the germline V gene (reference sequence). The CDR3 DNA reads as TGTGCCAGCAGTTCAACCTACGAGCAGTACTTC. Residues: CASSSTYEQYF.

The rearrangement joins TRBV19 to TRBJ1-2, with D possibly TRBD1 on 5 matching bases. The germline V gene encodes CDR1 LNHDA and CDR2 SQIVND (reference sequence). The CDR3 is 16 amino acids. V was trimmed by 5 bases and J by 0 bases, leaving 16 bases between them. CDR3 sequence: CASSLPQAIANYGYTF. In nucleotides, the CDR3 is TGTGCCAGTAGTCTCCCACAGGCCATAGCTAACTATGGCTACACCTTC.

This clone came up a few times. The rearrangement joins TRBV30 to TRBJ1-3; tentatively, D is TRBD1 (6 bases). Per germline, CDR1 GTSNPN and CDR2 SVGIG (reference sequence). The length of the CDR3 is 15 residues. Trimming left V 2 bases short and J 0 bases short, with 11 bases between. The CDR3 DNA is TGTGCCTGGAGTATCACAGGGTTCTCTGGAAACACCATATATTTT. It codes for CAWSITGFSGNTIYF.

The chain carries TRBV6-5 and TRBJ1-1; D is uncertain. This CDR3 region has 13 residues. V gave up 2 bases and J gave up 4 bases, with 8 bases separating them. From germline, CDR1 is MNHEY and CDR2 SVGAGI. In DNA, the CDR3 is TGTGCCAGCAGTTACGGGAGTGTCACTGAAGCTTTCTTT. Protein sequence: CASSYGSVTEAFF.

The chain has TRBV2 and TRBJ1-5, with 7 positions matching TRBD1. Germline V gives CDR1 SNHLY, CDR2 FYNNEI. The CDR3 runs 13 residues. With V trimmed by 8 bases and J by 8 bases, 9 bases remained unmatched. This chain's CDR3 is CASEKTGKEPQHF. The CDR3 nucleotides are TGTGCCAGCGAAAAGACAGGGAAGGAGCCCCAGCATTTT.

J is TRBJ1-4 and V is TRBV4-1; D perhaps matches TRBD1 (5 bases). The V gene lost 3 bases and the J gene lost 4 bases, with 18 bases spanning the gap. The CDR3 consists of 17 residues. From germline, CDR1 is MGHRA and CDR2 YSYEKL. This CDR3 reads CASSHRGETRVNEKLFF. The CDR3 coding sequence is TGCGCCAGCAGCCACCGCGGGGAGACCAGGGTTAATGAAAAACTGTTTTTT.

The table lists this clone with a count of one. The V and J genes are TRBV15 and TRBJ1-6; the D is unclear. The CDR3 has 15 residues. CDR1 LNHNV and CDR2 YYDKDF come from the germline V gene (reference sequence). Trimming left V 5 bases short and J 0 bases short, with 8 bases between. The CDR3 protein is CATSPQSSYNSPLHF. CDR3 nucleotide sequence: TGTGCCACCAGCCCACAGAGCTCCTATAATTCACCCCTCCACTTT.

This clone was observed once. The chain recombines TRBV5-8 with TRBJ2-1; D not certain. This CDR3 region has 14 residues. Germline loops: CDR1 SGHTS, CDR2 YDEGEE. V was shortened by 0 bases and J by 6 bases, with 10 bases between the two germline ends. CDR3 in DNA: TGTGCCAGCAGCTTGGCGTCAGCGTTCAATGAGCAGTTCTTC. Translating it yields CASSLASAFNEQFF.

The rearrangement joins TRBV6-5 to TRBJ2-7; 12 bases are a match to TRBD2. The CDR3 contains 14 residues. Germline trimming cut 5 bases from V and 6 bases from J; bases unmatched to any gene: 5. Germline-derived CDR1 and CDR2 are MNHEY and SVGAGI. As DNA, the CDR3 is TGTGCCAGCAGTACGACTAGCGGGAGCTTCGAGCAGTACTTC. It translates to CASSTTSGSFEQYF.

The sample holds a few counts of this clone. The chain carries TRBV10-2 and TRBJ2-5; the D gene is possibly TRBD1 (6 bases). Trimming took 8 bases from V and 5 from J, leaving 15 bases between them. Germline CDR1 is WSHSY and CDR2 is SAAADI. This CDR3 comprises 13 residues. CDR3 DNA: TGCGCCAGCGAGGGACAAGCAGGCGAGACCCAGTACTTC. As protein: CASEGQAGETQYF.

In this sample, this clone turned up once. CDR3 loop: CAWMVGGSGSPLHF. In DNA form, the CDR3 reads TGTGCCTGGATGGTCGGCGGGAGTGGGTCACCCCTCCACTTT. The rearrangement links TRBV30 to TRBJ1-6; no reliable D call. This CDR3 contains 14 residues. V was shortened by 4 bases and J by 10 bases, with 17 bases between the two germline ends. Germline CDR1 is GTSNPN and CDR2 is SVGIG (reference sequence).

CDR3 amino acids: CAGQGFTGNTIYF. CDR3 nucleotides: TGTGCCGGACAGGGTTTCACTGGAAACACCATATATTTT. The chain has TRBV7-9 and TRBJ1-3; 8 bases match TRBD1. Trimming took 11 bases from V and 2 from J; bases not matched to a gene: 5. Germline lookup yields CDR1 SEHNR and CDR2 FQNEAQ (reference sequence). CDR3 length: 13 residues.

V usage is TRBV2 and J usage is TRBJ2-7, with a tentative D call TRBD2 (5 bases). Between the trimmed V and J ends, which lost 4 bases and 7 bases, there was a span of 17 bases. Germline CDR1 and CDR2: SNHLY and FYNNEI. CDR3 length: 14 residues. The CDR3 region has the DNA TGTGCCAGCAGTGGGGAAGCCCTTTCGGGGGAGCAGTACTTC. Its translation is CASSGEALSGEQYF.

The chain employs TRBV19 and TRBJ2-2, with 9 bases that match TRBD2. The CDR3 consists of 15 residues. Germline CDR1 LNHDA, CDR2 SQIVND (reference sequence). Germline trimming cut 7 bases from V and 6 bases from J; bases unmatched to any gene: 9. CDR3 in DNA: TGTGCCAGTACGGGGATAGCGGGAGCGTCCGGGGAGCTGTTTTTT. This sequence encodes CASTGIAGASGELFF.

This clone was found once. This chain links TRBV13 with TRBJ2-1, with D possibly TRBD1 on 5 matching bases. CDR1 is PRHDT, CDR2 FYEKMQ, per germline (reference sequence). Trimming cost V 4 bases and J 8 bases, with 15 bases left between them. The CDR3 consists of 14 residues. The CDR3 coding sequence is TGTGCCAGCAGCTCGAACCCCACAGGCGATGAGCAGTTCTTC. It translates to CASSSNPTGDEQFF.